This T cell receptor (beta chain) was observed in a study of blood T cell repertoires in COVID-19. Study information: Acute and convalescent COVID-19 specimens originated in the United States, Italy and Spain. The analysed material was cDNA or gDNA that came from T cells, B-cell-depleted T cells, or PBMCs.

Authors' methods: The assay estimated nucleated cells by amplifying reference gene primers. Generated by immunoSEQ multiplex PCR, the TCRdb table keeps only in-frame clones and is missing some. Clonal size and the V and J genes are those of that table, whereas D and trimming came from the DNA. The data hold roughly 150,000 clones, with around 86% observed a single time. V lost 2 bases and J 2 bases, leaving 10 bases between the germline ends. The CDR3 loop spans 15 amino acids. Germline V gives CDR1 LNHDA, CDR2 SQIVND (reference sequence). Sequencing was carried out using peripheral blood. The source is a man at least 80 years old with acute or convalescent COVID-19. V usage is TRBV19 and J usage is TRBJ2-1; D not resolved. CDR3 region: CASSISSTAYNEQFF. CDR3 sequence (DNA): TGTGCCAGTAGTATATCTAGTACGGCCTACAATGAGCAGTTCTTC.